The 11 T cell receptor beta chains below all came from one sample that was sequenced in a study of post-analysis software for immune sequencing data. No antigens are known for them. Findings and limits, study-wide: A few TRBV segments (TRBV5-6, TRBV5-1 and TRBV20-1 among them) occurred more frequently in patients than in controls.

Presence of unique molecular identifiers characterized the TCR beta cDNA libraries. One entry per CDR3 protein, called by TCRdb with MiXCR from the PCR reads. The sample yields approximately 770,000 distinct CDR3 sequences, 46% seen once. Sequencing used blood. The receptors come from a girl aged 5-17 years with multiple sclerosis.

The chain couples TRBV5-6 to TRBJ2-4; D uncertain. The J call may be in error: the DNA end matches TRBJ2-7 better. The CDR3 runs to 14 residues. The germline V gene has CDR1 SGHDT and CDR2 YYEEEE. In DNA, the CDR3 is TGTGCCAGCAGCTCAGAGAGGTCCAGCTTCGAGCAGTACTTC. Encoded protein: CASSSERSSFEQYF.

DNA for the CDR3: TGTGCCAGCAGTTTAGCGGGGGACTCTGGAAACACCATATATTTT. It encodes CASSLAGDSGNTIYF. The chain joins TRBV27 to TRBJ1-3, with D possibly being TRBD1 (5 bases). CDR3 length equals 15 residues. Germline V lookup: CDR1 MNHEY, CDR2 SMNVEV (reference sequence). The germline V and J ends were trimmed by 2 bases and 0 bases, with 8 bases remaining between them.

The gene calls are TRBV10-3 and TRBJ2-3; 8 nucleotides line up with TRBD2. J was trimmed by 6 bases and V by 3 bases; bases with no gene match: 17. Germline CDR1 reads ENHRY; CDR2 reads SYGVKD. The CDR3 has 18 amino acids. The CDR3 DNA reads TGTGCCATCAGTGACCCCCCGAGGGCCAGCGGGAGTTGGGATACGCAGTATTTT. Amino acid sequence: CAISDPPRASGSWDTQYF.

J is TRBJ1-2 and V is TRBV10-3; 9 bases map to TRBD1. V was pared by 2 bases and J by 6 bases, with 10 bases of the junction left unmatched. The CDR3 is 16 residues long. Germline V gives CDR1 ENHRY, CDR2 SYGVKD. CDR3 amino acids: CAISEKRDRVTHGYTF. For the CDR3, the DNA is TGTGCCATCAGTGAGAAGCGGGACAGGGTAACCCATGGCTACACCTTC.

With regard to this clonotype: Given a much more abundant clone one base away, this may be a read error. V gene TRBV5-5 combines with J gene TRBJ2-4; no definite D call. With 0 bases removed from V and 13 bases from J, the gap between germline ends came to 11 bases. This CDR3 contains 12 residues. From germline, CDR1 is SGHKS and CDR2 YYEKEE (reference sequence). The CDR3 here is CASSLEAIEQYF. CDR3 DNA sequence: TGTGCCAGCAGCTTGGAGGCGATAGAGCAGTACTTC.

The chain carries TRBV7-6 and TRBJ2-1; 9 positions match TRBD2. V shed 1 base and J 4 bases; nucleotides not matched to a gene: 8. CDR1 is SGHVS and CDR2 is FNYEAQ in the germline V gene. This CDR3 spans 17 amino acids. CDR3 DNA sequence: TGTGCCAGCAGCTTAGTGTCTGCGGGGGGGGGATACAATGAGCAGTTCTTC. Its protein product is CASSLVSAGGGYNEQFF.

This clonotype showed up just a few times. The CDR3 bases are TGCGCCAGCAGTCCCGCTGAGGAAAACTATGGCTACACCTTC. It encodes CASSPAEENYGYTF. The rearrangement links TRBV5-1 to TRBJ1-2; no definite D call. Germline V lookup: CDR1 SGHRS, CDR2 YFSETQ. This CDR3 contains 14 residues. V gave up 5 bases and J gave up 2 bases, with 13 bases separating them. The full variable domain, rest sourced from reference TRBV5-1 and TRBJ1-2, is KAGVTQTPRYLIKTRGQQVTLSCSPISGHRSVSWYQQTPGQGLQFLFEYFSETQRNKGNFPGRFSGRQFSNSRSEMNVSTLELGDSALYLCASSPAEENYGYTFGSGTRLTVV.

The V call is TRBV5-1, the J call TRBJ1-1, with D uncertain. Germline values: CDR1 SGHRS, CDR2 YFSETQ. The V end was cut by 4 bases, the J end by 0 bases, with 13 bases between. The CDR3 runs 15 residues. The CDR3 coding sequence is TGCGCCAGCAGCACGCAGCACGCTGTGAACACTGAAGCTTTCTTT. This gives the protein CASSTQHAVNTEAFF. The full variable domain, in which reference TRBV5-1 and TRBJ1-1 provide the parts outside the CDR3, is KAGVTQTPRYLIKTRGQQVTLSCSPISGHRSVSWYQQTPGQGLQFLFEYFSETQRNKGNFPGRFSGRQFSNSRSEMNVSTLELGDSALYLCASSTQHAVNTEAFFGQGTRLTVV.

This chain connects TRBV30 to TRBJ1-1; TRBD1 agrees at 7 bases. The CDR3 contains 13 residues. Per germline, CDR1 GTSNPN and CDR2 SVGIG (reference sequence). Trimming removed 3 bases from V and 6 bases from J; junction bases left unmatched: 7. In DNA, the CDR3 is TGTGCCTGGAGCCCCGACAGGGACCCTGAAGCTTTCTTT. Amino acids: CAWSPDRDPEAFF. Full variable domain (remainder filled in from reference TRBV30 and TRBJ1-1): SQTIHQWPATLVQPVGSPLSLECTVEGTSNPNLYWYRQAAGRGLQLLFYSVGIGQISSEVPQNLSASRPQDRQFILSSKKLLLSDSGFYLCAWSPDRDPEAFFGQGTRLTVV.

V usage is TRBV20-1 and J usage is TRBJ2-3; 7 bases line up with TRBD2. The CDR3 loop spans 14 amino acids. With V trimmed by 5 bases and J by 2 bases, 7 bases remained unmatched. Germline V lookup: CDR1 DFQATT, CDR2 SNEGSKA (reference sequence). The CDR3 region is CSAYSAGFTDTQYF. CDR3 nucleotides: TGCAGTGCTTACTCAGCGGGATTCACAGATACGCAGTATTTT.

This clonotype was seen a handful of times. The CDR3 bases are TGCAGCGTTGAGCCCGATACGCAGTATTTT. Protein: CSVEPDTQYF. The rearrangement uses TRBV29-1 and TRBJ2-3; D remains ambiguous. CDR1 is SQVTM, CDR2 ANQGSEA, per germline. The CDR3 spans 10 residues. The ends were cut back, 3 bases at V and 6 bases at J, with 4 bases in the middle.